The next 25 T cell receptor beta chains were all read from a single sample in a study of shared clonotypes between healthy human individuals. This table comes from immunoSEQ multiplex PCR, and its TCRdb copy is limited to in-frame clones, with some not included. Of about 1 million clones in the sample, 70% to 80% were seen once. The sequenced material came from memory CD4+ T cells from PBMCs. Subset noted: CD45RA-negative fraction. Every receptor here comes from a man aged 18 to 30 in good health. Some clones in this sample may be carry-over from other donors' samples.

The chain couples TRBV7-2 to TRBJ2-5, with 10 nucleotides matching TRBD2. V was clipped by 5 bases and J by 2 bases; unmatched bases: 8. Germline V CDR1 and CDR2: SGHTA, FQGNSA. The CDR3 has 16 amino acids. The DNA of the CDR3 is TGTGCCAGCAGCACAGATAGCGGGAGGTGGCAAGAGACCCAGTACTTC. This gives the protein CASSTDSGRWQETQYF.

A single count supports this clone. The DNA for the CDR3 is TGTGCCAGTATGGCTTCAACCTACAATGAGCAGTTCTTC. It yields the protein CASMASTYNEQFF. The chain is built from TRBV19 and TRBJ2-1; D gene uncertain. Between the trimmed V and J ends, which lost 7 bases and 2 bases, there was a span of 9 bases. Germline V gene sequence: CDR1 LNHDA, CDR2 SQIVND (reference sequence). The CDR3 loop spans 13 amino acids.

The V gene is TRBV28, the J gene TRBJ2-7, with 7 bases that match TRBD2. The CDR3 is made up of 15 amino acids. The V and J ends lost 3 bases and 1 base, in that order; junction bases with no gene match: 6. The V gene's germline CDR1 is MDHEN and CDR2 SYDVKM. The CDR3 loop reads CASSFGGLVSYEQYF. Here the CDR3 DNA reads TGTGCCAGCAGTTTTGGTGGACTAGTTTCCTACGAGCAGTACTTC.

V gene TRBV6-5 combines with J gene TRBJ1-5; no definite D call. Germline-derived CDR1 and CDR2 are MNHEY and SVGAGI. There are 14 residues in the CDR3. Trimming stripped 7 bases from V and 1 base from J, with 11 bases between. The CDR3 sequence: CASKTAVSNQPQHF. The CDR3 DNA follows: TGTGCCAGCAAAACGGCAGTCAGCAATCAGCCCCAGCATTTT.

The chain couples TRBV7-9 to TRBJ2-1; D not resolved. The CDR3 totals 17 residues. Trimming pared 5 bases from V and 5 bases from J, leaving 22 bases between. From germline, CDR1 is SEHNR and CDR2 FQNEAQ (reference sequence). The DNA of the CDR3 is TGTGCCAGCAGCCCCCCGCGGCGTCTAGGGCCTGACAATGAGCAGTTCTTC. Its translation is CASSPPRRLGPDNEQFF. Together with reference TRBV7-9 and TRBJ2-1, the CDR3 gives the full variable domain: DTGVSQNPRHKITKRGQNVTFRCDPISEHNRLYWYRQTLGQGPEFLTYFQNEAQLEKSRLLSDRFSAERPKGSFSTLEIQRTEQGDSAMYLCASSPPRRLGPDNEQFFGPGTRLTVL.

The V call is TRBV28, the J call TRBJ2-2; 13 bases are shared with TRBD2. Per the germline V gene, CDR1 is MDHEN and CDR2 is SYDVKM. Trimming took 5 bases from V and 6 from J; bases not matched to a gene: 6. This CDR3 region has 16 residues. The CDR3 reads CASSPWTSGSSGELFF. As DNA, the CDR3 is TGTGCCAGCAGTCCCTGGACTAGCGGGAGTTCCGGGGAGCTGTTTTTT.

In its sample, this clone was seen once. J is TRBJ2-2 and V is TRBV9; D is uncertain. Per the germline V gene, CDR1 is SGDLS and CDR2 is YYNGEE. The CDR3 totals 15 residues. V was shortened by 4 bases and J by 0 bases, with 10 bases between the two germline ends. This CDR3 reads CASSPGQTNTGELFF. The DNA of the CDR3 is TGTGCCAGCAGCCCCGGCCAGACGAACACCGGGGAGCTGTTTTTT.

The count of this clone is one. The rearrangement joins TRBV28 to TRBJ2-1; D remains ambiguous. Trimming stripped 2 bases from V and 5 bases from J, with 7 bases between. Per the germline V gene, CDR1 is MDHEN and CDR2 is SYDVKM. The CDR3 runs 13 residues. The CDR3 spells CASSLNGHNEQFF. CDR3 DNA: TGTGCCAGCAGTTTAAACGGACACAATGAGCAGTTCTTC.

This clone was seen more than once but under ten times. Given a much more abundant clone one base away, this may be a read error. The identical CDR3 is also encoded by other nucleotide sequences in the sample. This rearrangement joins TRBV27 to TRBJ1-5, with 11 bases fitting TRBD1. The CDR3 consists of 13 residues. Germline V CDR1 and CDR2: MNHEY, SMNVEV (reference sequence). Trimming cost V 6 bases and J 7 bases; bases outside gene matches: 2. CDR3 residues: CASSGTGGQPQHF. In nucleotides, the CDR3 is TGTGCCAGCAGCGGGACAGGGGGACAGCCCCAGCATTTT.

The gene calls are TRBV11-2 and TRBJ2-7; a possible D gene is TRBD2 (5 bases). This CDR3 has 12 amino acids. V was trimmed by 1 base and J by 7 bases, leaving 8 bases between them. Germline CDR1 and CDR2: SGHAT and FQNNGV. The chain's CDR3 is CASSLASGEQYF. CDR3 nucleotide sequence: TGTGCCAGCAGCTTAGCAAGCGGAGAGCAGTACTTC.

This chain uses TRBV15 with TRBJ1-2, with TRBD1 as a possible D gene (6 bases). Trimming took off 0 bases at V and 3 bases at J, with 11 bases between the two ends. CDR1 is LNHNV and CDR2 is YYDKDF in the germline V gene (reference sequence). The CDR3 spans 15 residues. The CDR3 loop reads CATSRETGRDYGYTF. The CDR3 nucleotides read TGTGCCACCAGCAGAGAAACAGGGAGAGACTATGGCTACACCTTC.

The chain joins TRBV28 to TRBJ1-5; TRBD1 agrees at 7 bases. The CDR3 runs to 15 residues. The V gene end was trimmed by 7 bases and the J gene end by 8 bases; junction bases not matched to a gene: 14. Germline V gives CDR1 MDHEN, CDR2 SYDVKM. The CDR3, as DNA: TGTGCCAGCACCCCGAGGGACAGACCTTCCGAGCCCCAGCATTTT. This sequence encodes CASTPRDRPSEPQHF.

This rearrangement joins TRBV11-2 to TRBJ2-6; D is undetermined. The CDR3 extends over 14 amino acids. V was shortened by 1 base and J by 9 bases, with 10 bases between the two germline ends. Per germline, CDR1 SGHAT and CDR2 FQNNGV. CDR3 sequence reads: CASSLARTVNVLTF. The CDR3 DNA follows: TGTGCCAGCAGCTTAGCCCGGACGGTCAACGTCCTGACTTTC.

This chain joins TRBV5-1 and TRBJ2-3; 7 bases fit TRBD2. The CDR3 extends over 14 amino acids. CDR1 and CDR2 (germline): SGHRS, YFSETQ. With V trimmed by 4 bases and J by 4 bases, 6 bases remained unmatched. This CDR3 is CASSLSGNADTQYF. CDR3 nucleotides: TGCGCCAGCAGCCTGAGCGGGAACGCAGATACGCAGTATTTT.

A word on this clone: In the same sample, other DNA sequences code for this CDR3. The V gene is TRBV7-9, the J gene TRBJ2-1; 13 nucleotides line up with TRBD2. Trimming cost V 5 bases and J 6 bases; bases outside gene matches: 4. This CDR3 is 15 amino acids long. Germline V gene sequence: CDR1 SEHNR, CDR2 FQNEAQ (reference sequence). For the CDR3, the DNA is TGTGCCAGCAGCCGGAGACTAGCGGGAGGCAATGAGCAGTTCTTC. It codes for CASSRRLAGGNEQFF.

The chain recombines TRBV19 with TRBJ1-2, with D hard to call. The CDR3 sequence is 12 residues long. Germline CDR1 and CDR2: LNHDA and SQIVND (reference sequence). V shed 3 bases and J shed 4 bases, with 6 bases lying between them. CDR3 amino acids: CASSIEPYGYTF. For the CDR3, the DNA is TGTGCCAGTAGTATCGAACCCTATGGCTACACCTTC.

The chain combines TRBV9 with TRBJ1-5, with a possible D match to TRBD1 (5 bases). The germline V gene encodes CDR1 SGDLS and CDR2 YYNGEE. V was trimmed by 3 bases and J by 3 bases, leaving 10 bases between them. The CDR3 has 14 residues. This chain's CDR3 is CASSGDGVNQPQHF. As DNA, the CDR3 is TGTGCCAGCAGCGGGGACGGCGTCAATCAGCCCCAGCATTTT.

This clone came up once. The chain links TRBV2 to TRBJ2-7, with 13 bases lining up with TRBD2. This CDR3 contains 13 residues. Germline assignment: CDR1 SNHLY and CDR2 FYNNEI. With 6 bases clipped from V and 6 bases from J, the junction kept 2 bases outside the gene matches. The chain's CDR3 is CASSGTSGVEQYF. CDR3 bases: TGTGCCAGCAGCGGGACTAGCGGGGTCGAGCAGTACTTC.

Notes on this clone: Within the sample, other DNA sequences also encode this same CDR3. The CDR3 is CASSIDPESSYNEQFF. The CDR3 nucleotides are TGTGCCAGTAGTATAGATCCGGAGTCCTCCTACAATGAGCAGTTCTTC. V gene TRBV19 combines with J gene TRBJ2-1; no reliable D call. The CDR3 length is 16 residues. The germline gives CDR1 LNHDA, CDR2 SQIVND (reference sequence). V lost 0 bases and J lost 0, with 9 bases in between.

This clone was seen at least ten times. This rearrangement joins TRBV9 to TRBJ2-1; unclear D gene. CDR1 and CDR2 from the germline V gene are SGDLS and YYNGEE. The CDR3 has 14 residues. V was trimmed by 0 bases and J by 6 bases, leaving 10 bases between them. CDR3 in amino acids: CASSVVPTSNEQFF. The DNA of the CDR3 is TGTGCCAGCAGCGTAGTGCCTACGAGCAATGAGCAGTTCTTC.

In this sample, this clone turned up once. The chain links TRBV10-3 to TRBJ2-7; maybe TRBD2 (6 bases). Germline lookup yields CDR1 ENHRY and CDR2 SYGVKD. The CDR3 extends over 17 amino acids. Trimming shortened V by 6 bases and J by 3 bases, and 24 bases separated the two germline ends. Here the CDR3 DNA reads TGTGCCATCAGCGGCCACGCTAGCGCCGGAGGGGTCTACGAGCAGTACTTC. Translated: CAISGHASAGGVYEQYF.

This clone was observed a handful of times. This chain connects TRBV27 to TRBJ1-2; D is perhaps TRBD1 (5 bases). V lost 4 bases to trimming and J lost 1 base, with 19 bases between them. Germline-derived CDR1 and CDR2 are MNHEY and SMNVEV (reference sequence). This CDR3 is built from 17 residues. The CDR3, as DNA: TGTGCCAGCAGTTCGTATCCGGGACGAGAGGGTAACTATGGCTACACCTTC. Translating gives CASSSYPGREGNYGYTF.

V and J are TRBV10-3 and TRBJ2-3; D not resolved. The germline V gene has CDR1 ENHRY and CDR2 SYGVKD. The CDR3 sequence is 11 residues long. V was clipped by 5 bases and J by 4 bases, with 4 bases between them. The CDR3 nucleotides are TGTGCCATCAGTCTAGCAGATACGCAGTATTTT. As protein: CAISLADTQYF.

V gene TRBV6-6 combines with J gene TRBJ2-2; D is perhaps TRBD1 (7 bases). V was pared by 11 bases and J by 1 base, with 11 bases between. CDR3 length: 13 residues. The germline gives CDR1 MNHNY, CDR2 SVGAGI (reference sequence). Here the CDR3 DNA reads TGTGCCGGGAGGACAGGGAACACCGGGGAGCTGTTTTTT. Translated: CAGRTGNTGELFF.

V gene TRBV5-4 combines with J gene TRBJ2-3, with unresolved D. There are 13 residues in the CDR3. The germline gives CDR1 SGHNT, CDR2 YYREEE (reference sequence). V was clipped by 0 bases and J by 2 bases, with 4 bases between them. The CDR3 sequence is CASSLVDTDTQYF. CDR3 bases: TGTGCCAGCAGCTTGGTAGACACAGATACGCAGTATTTT.